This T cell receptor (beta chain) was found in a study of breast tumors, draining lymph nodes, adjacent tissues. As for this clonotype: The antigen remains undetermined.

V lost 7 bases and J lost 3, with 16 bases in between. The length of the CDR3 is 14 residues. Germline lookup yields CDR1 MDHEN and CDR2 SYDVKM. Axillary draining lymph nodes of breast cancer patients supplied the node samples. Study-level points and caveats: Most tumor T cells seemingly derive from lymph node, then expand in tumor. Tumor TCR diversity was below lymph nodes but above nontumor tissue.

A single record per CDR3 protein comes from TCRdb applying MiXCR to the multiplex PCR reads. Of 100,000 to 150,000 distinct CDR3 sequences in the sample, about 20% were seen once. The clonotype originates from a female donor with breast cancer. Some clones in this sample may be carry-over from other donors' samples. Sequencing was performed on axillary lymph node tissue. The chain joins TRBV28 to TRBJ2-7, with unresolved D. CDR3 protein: CASTWGAGSYEQYF. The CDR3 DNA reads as TGTGCCAGCACCTGGGGTGCAGGTAGCTACGAGCAGTACTTC. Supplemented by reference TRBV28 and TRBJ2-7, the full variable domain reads DVKVTQSSRYLVKRTGEKVFLECVQDMDHENMFWYRQDPGLGLRLIYFSYDVKMKEKGDIPEGYSVSREKKERFSLILESASTNQTSMYLCASTWGAGSYEQYFGPGTRLTVT.